This T cell receptor beta chain derives from a study of OX40 agonist ivuxolimab in advanced cancers. CDR1 and CDR2 (germline): MNHEY, SVGAGI. CDR3 length: 14 amino acids. Trimming stripped 6 bases from V and 0 bases from J, with 9 bases between. Study-level points and caveats: Some nonresponders also had low normalized T-cell clonal expansion.

To note about this clone: Its antigen is unknown.

TCRdb keeps only in-frame clones here, not all; method: immunoSEQ multiplex PCR. The repertoire holds under 25,000 clones, with around three quarters as singletons. This sequence was found in an adult with an advanced solid tumor such as melanoma, head and neck, liver or kidney cancer. The chain recombines TRBV6-5 with TRBJ1-5; no clear D. The sequencing used CD4+ or CD8+ T cells sorted from blood, collected in a trial of the OX40 agonist ivuxolimab. The CDR3 here is CASSPTDSNQPQHF. CDR3 coding DNA: TGTGCCAGCAGCCCCACAGATAGCAATCAGCCCCAGCATTTT.